This is a list of T cell receptor beta chains from one sample in a study of CD8 T cells in Susac syndrome. TCRdb re-called the immunoSEQ multiplex PCR reads through MiXCR, storing one row per CDR3 protein. The table has about 400,000 distinct CDR3 sequences, approximately 85% seen once. The sample consisted of CD8+ T cells from PBMCs. The receptors come from a human donor with multiple sclerosis. The CDR3 runs from the conserved cysteine through the conserved F or W. Fields, in order: V gene, J gene, CDR3 protein.

V gene: TRBV3-1
J gene: TRBJ2-7
CDR3 protein: CASSQDMRLAGSAYEQYF

V gene: TRBV27
J gene: TRBJ2-1
CDR3 protein: CASSWAWTSGSYNEQFF

V gene: TRBV5-5
J gene: TRBJ2-7
CDR3 protein: CASSLSPGEGYEQYF

V gene: TRBV11-1
J gene: TRBJ1-1
CDR3 protein: CASSRVLVPGTGAMNTEAFF

V gene: TRBV7-2
J gene: TRBJ2-7
CDR3 protein: CASSLAWTGVTYEQYF

V gene: TRBV4-1
J gene: TRBJ2-7
CDR3 protein: CASSQDSGIDYEQYF

V gene: TRBV5-1
J gene: TRBJ1-1
CDR3 protein: CASSLWGGEAFF

V gene: TRBV20-1
J gene: TRBJ2-7
CDR3 protein: CSATLASHGPYEQYF

V gene: TRBV7-9
J gene: TRBJ2-7
CDR3 protein: CASSLRSGYEAHEQYF

V gene: TRBV28
J gene: TRBJ2-7
CDR3 protein: CASSHPSTGVEQYF

V gene: TRBV19
J gene: TRBJ2-5
CDR3 protein: CASSRTAPPETQYF

V gene: TRBV7-9
J gene: TRBJ2-1
CDR3 protein: CASIPWTDSSYNEQFF

V gene: TRBV27
J gene: TRBJ2-7
CDR3 protein: CASSLSEGARIYEQYF

V gene: TRBV12-3/TRBV12-4
J gene: TRBJ2-1
CDR3 protein: CASRLAGDYNEQFF

V gene: TRBV7-9
J gene: TRBJ1-4
CDR3 protein: CASSSTLQGAVGHEKLFF

V gene: TRBV6-1
J gene: TRBJ2-7
CDR3 protein: CASNGLAGPGSYEQYF

V gene: TRBV5-1
J gene: TRBJ2-1
CDR3 protein: CASSLAMGQGHNEQFF

V gene: TRBV6-1
J gene: TRBJ2-1
CDR3 protein: CASSEAPRTASSYNEQFF

V gene: TRBV27
J gene: TRBJ1-5
CDR3 protein: CASSFRGVAQPQHF

V gene: TRBV3-1
J gene: TRBJ2-1
CDR3 protein: CASSQRGWASSYNEQFF

V gene: TRBV6-5
J gene: TRBJ2-1
CDR3 protein: CASSYGQLGHNEQFF

V gene: TRBV5-4
J gene: TRBJ2-7
CDR3 protein: CASSVDRASEQYF

V gene: TRBV14
J gene: TRBJ2-3
CDR3 protein: CASSTVSTDTQYF

V gene: TRBV14
J gene: TRBJ1-2
CDR3 protein: CASSQIENYGYTF

V gene: TRBV27
J gene: TRBJ2-7
CDR3 protein: CASSPGTGGDEQYF

V gene: TRBV7-9
J gene: TRBJ1-1
CDR3 protein: CASSPPVGENTEAFF

V gene: TRBV27
J gene: TRBJ1-2
CDR3 protein: CASRHTGDNYGYTF

V gene: TRBV5-1
J gene: TRBJ2-7
CDR3 protein: CASSYEPTGDKGEQYF

V gene: TRBV6-1
J gene: TRBJ2-2
CDR3 protein: CASSRTGPTGELFF

V gene: TRBV7-9
J gene: TRBJ2-3
CDR3 protein: CASSRGLSTPLLTDTQYF

V gene: TRBV11-3
J gene: TRBJ2-5
CDR3 protein: CASSLRGTGAAQYF

V gene: TRBV6-1
J gene: TRBJ1-2
CDR3 protein: CASSEVGGSYGYTF

V gene: TRBV27
J gene: TRBJ1-2
CDR3 protein: CASSLSMTGTYGYTF

V gene: TRBV30
J gene: TRBJ2-7
CDR3 protein: CAWGGGSGYEQYF

V gene: TRBV27
J gene: TRBJ2-4
CDR3 protein: CASRGMGLKNIQYF

V gene: TRBV9
J gene: TRBJ2-3
CDR3 protein: CASSAFGAGAGDTQYF

V gene: TRBV13
J gene: TRBJ2-1
CDR3 protein: CASSLGRELSNEQFF

V gene: TRBV5-5
J gene: TRBJ2-7
CDR3 protein: CASSSVGGTRGYEQYF

V gene: TRBV7-6
J gene: TRBJ1-1
CDR3 protein: CASSLDFVNTEAFF

V gene: TRBV4-1
J gene: TRBJ2-7
CDR3 protein: CASSQPAGASYEQYF